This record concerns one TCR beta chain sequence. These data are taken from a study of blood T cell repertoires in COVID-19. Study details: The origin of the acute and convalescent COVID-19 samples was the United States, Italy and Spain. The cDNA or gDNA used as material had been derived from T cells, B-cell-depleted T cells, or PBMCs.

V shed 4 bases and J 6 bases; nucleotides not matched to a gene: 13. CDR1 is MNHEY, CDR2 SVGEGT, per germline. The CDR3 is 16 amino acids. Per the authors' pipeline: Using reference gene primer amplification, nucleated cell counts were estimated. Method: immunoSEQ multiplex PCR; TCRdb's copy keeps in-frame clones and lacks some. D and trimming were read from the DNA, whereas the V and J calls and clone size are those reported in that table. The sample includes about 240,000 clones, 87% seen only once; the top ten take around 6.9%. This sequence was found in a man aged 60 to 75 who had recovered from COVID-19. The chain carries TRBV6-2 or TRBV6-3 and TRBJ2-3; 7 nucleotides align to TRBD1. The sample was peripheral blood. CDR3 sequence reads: CASSWGLGQTWDTQYF. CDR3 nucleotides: TGTGCCAGCAGTTGGGGGCTGGGACAGACTTGGGATACGCAGTATTTT.